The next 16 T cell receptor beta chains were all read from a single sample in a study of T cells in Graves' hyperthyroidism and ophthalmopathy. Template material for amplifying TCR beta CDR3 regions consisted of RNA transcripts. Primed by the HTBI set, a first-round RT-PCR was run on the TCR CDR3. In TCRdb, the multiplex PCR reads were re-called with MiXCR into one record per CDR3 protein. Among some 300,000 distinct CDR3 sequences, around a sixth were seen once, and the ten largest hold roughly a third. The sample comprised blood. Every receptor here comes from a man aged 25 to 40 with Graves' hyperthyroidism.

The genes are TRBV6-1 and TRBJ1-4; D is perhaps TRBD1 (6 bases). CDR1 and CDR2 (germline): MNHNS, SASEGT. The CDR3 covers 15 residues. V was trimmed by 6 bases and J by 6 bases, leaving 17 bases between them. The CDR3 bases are TGTGCCAGCAGACGTAACAGGGTATTGGATGAAAAACTGTTTTTT. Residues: CASRRNRVLDEKLFF.

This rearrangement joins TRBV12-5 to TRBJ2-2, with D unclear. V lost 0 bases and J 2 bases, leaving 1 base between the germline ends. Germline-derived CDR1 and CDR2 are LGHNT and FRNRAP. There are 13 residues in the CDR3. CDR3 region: CASGLVNTGELFF. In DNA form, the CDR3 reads TGTGCTAGTGGTTTGGTAAACACCGGGGAGCTGTTTTTT.

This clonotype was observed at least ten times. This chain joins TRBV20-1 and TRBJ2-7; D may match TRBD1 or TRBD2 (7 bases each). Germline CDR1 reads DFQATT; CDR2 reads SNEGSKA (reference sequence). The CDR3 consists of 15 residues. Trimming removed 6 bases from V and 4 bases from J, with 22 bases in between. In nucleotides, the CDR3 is TGCAGTGCCCTAGGGGGCGGGAGAAGAATTTACGAGCAGTACTTC. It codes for CSALGGGRRIYEQYF.

The DNA of the CDR3 is TGTGCCAGCAGCGAATTAGCGGGAGGTATAAACAATGAGCAGTTCTTC. It codes for CASSELAGGINNEQFF. The rearrangement joins TRBV7-2 to TRBJ2-1, with TRBD2 matching 10 bases. The CDR3 has 16 amino acids. CDR1 and CDR2 (germline): SGHTA, FQGNSA. Trimming removed 5 bases from V and 5 bases from J; junction bases left unmatched: 9.

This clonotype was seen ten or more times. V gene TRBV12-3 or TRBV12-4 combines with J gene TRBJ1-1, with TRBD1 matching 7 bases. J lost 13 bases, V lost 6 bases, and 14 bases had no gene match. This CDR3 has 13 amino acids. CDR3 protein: CASRGQIGTMGFF. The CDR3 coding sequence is TGTGCCAGCAGGGGACAGATCGGAACAATGGGTTTCTTT.

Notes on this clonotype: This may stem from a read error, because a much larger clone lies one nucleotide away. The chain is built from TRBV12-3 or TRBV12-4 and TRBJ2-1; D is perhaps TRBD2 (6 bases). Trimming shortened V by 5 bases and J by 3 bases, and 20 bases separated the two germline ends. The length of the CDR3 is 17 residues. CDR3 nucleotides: TGTGCCAGCAGTCCAGGAGCAAACGGGAGTGGCTACAATGAGCAGTTCTTC. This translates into CASSPGANGSGYNEQFF.

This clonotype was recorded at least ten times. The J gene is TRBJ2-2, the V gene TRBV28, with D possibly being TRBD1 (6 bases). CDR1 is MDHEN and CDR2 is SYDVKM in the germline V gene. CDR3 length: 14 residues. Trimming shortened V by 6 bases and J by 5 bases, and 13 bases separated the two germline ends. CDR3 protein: CASRAPQGTGELFF. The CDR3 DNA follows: TGTGCCAGCAGAGCGCCGCAGGGGACCGGGGAGCTGTTTTTT.

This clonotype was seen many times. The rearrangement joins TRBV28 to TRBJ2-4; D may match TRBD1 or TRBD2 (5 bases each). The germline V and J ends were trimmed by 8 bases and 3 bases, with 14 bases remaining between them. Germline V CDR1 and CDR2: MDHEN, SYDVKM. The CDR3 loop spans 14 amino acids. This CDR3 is CASLGDGNKNIQYF. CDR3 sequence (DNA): TGTGCCAGCCTGGGGGACGGAAACAAAAACATTCAGTACTTC.

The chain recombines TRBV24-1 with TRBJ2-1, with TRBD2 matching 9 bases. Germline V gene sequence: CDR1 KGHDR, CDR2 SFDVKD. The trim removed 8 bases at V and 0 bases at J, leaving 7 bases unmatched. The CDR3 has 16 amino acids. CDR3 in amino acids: CATTSTSGSSYNEQFF. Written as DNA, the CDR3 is TGTGCCACCACATCGACTAGCGGCAGCTCCTACAATGAGCAGTTCTTC.

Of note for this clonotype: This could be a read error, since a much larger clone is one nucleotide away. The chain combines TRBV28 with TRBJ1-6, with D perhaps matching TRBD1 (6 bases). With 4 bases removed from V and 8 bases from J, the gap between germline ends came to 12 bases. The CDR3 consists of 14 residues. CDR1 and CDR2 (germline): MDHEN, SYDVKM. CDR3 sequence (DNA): TGTGCCAGCAGTTGGGTGGAGGGGGATTCACCCCTCCACTTT. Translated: CASSWVEGDSPLHF.

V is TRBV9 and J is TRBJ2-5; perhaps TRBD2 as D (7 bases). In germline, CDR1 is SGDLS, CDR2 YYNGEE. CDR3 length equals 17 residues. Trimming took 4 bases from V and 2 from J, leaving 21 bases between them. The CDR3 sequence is CASSPHGGLAVQETQYF. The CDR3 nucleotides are TGTGCCAGCAGCCCACACGGGGGGCTAGCGGTACAAGAGACCCAGTACTTC. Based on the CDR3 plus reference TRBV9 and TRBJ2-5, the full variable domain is DSGVTQTPKHLITATGQRVTLRCSPRSGDLSVYWYQQSLDQGLQFLIQYYNGEERAKGNILERFSAQQFPDLHSELNLSSLELGDSALYFCASSPHGGLAVQETQYFGPGTRLLVL.

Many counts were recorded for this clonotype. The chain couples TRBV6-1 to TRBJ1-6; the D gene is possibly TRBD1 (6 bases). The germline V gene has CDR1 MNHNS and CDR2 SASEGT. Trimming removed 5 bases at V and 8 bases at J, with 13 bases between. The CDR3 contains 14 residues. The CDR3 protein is CASSRVEGDSPLHF. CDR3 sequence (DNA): TGTGCCAGCAGTCGGGTGGAGGGGGATTCACCCCTCCACTTT.

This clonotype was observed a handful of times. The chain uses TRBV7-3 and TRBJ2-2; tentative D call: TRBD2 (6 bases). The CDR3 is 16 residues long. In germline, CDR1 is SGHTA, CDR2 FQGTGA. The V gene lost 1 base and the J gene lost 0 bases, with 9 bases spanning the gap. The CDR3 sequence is CASSLRRGSNTGELFF. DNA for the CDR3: TGTGCCAGCAGCTTAAGGCGGGGTTCGAACACCGGGGAGCTGTTTTTT.

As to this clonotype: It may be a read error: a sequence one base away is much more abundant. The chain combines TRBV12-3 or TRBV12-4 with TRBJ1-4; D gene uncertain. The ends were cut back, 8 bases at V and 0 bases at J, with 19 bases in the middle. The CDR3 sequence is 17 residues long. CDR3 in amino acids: CASGSRTGRATNEKLFF. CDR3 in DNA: TGTGCCAGCGGTTCCAGGACCGGACGAGCAACTAATGAAAAACTGTTTTTT.

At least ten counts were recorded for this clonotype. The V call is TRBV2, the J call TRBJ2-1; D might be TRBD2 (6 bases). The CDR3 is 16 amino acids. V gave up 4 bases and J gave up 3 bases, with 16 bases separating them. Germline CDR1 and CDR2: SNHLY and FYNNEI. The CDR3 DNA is TGTGCCAGCAGTGTCGAGGGTAGCGGAAACTACAATGAGCAGTTCTTC. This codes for CASSVEGSGNYNEQFF.

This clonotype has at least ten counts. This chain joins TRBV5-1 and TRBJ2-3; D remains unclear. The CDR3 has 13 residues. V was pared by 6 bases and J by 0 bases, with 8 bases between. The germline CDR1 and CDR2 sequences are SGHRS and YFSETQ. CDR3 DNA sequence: TGCGCCAGCAAGGTCGGTAGCACAGATACGCAGTATTTT. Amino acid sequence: CASKVGSTDTQYF.